This T cell receptor beta chain was sequenced during a study of OX40 agonist ivuxolimab in advanced cancers. Across the whole study: The drug used for patients, ivuxolimab, was an agonistic anti-OX40 (CD134) antibody. Partial responses were seen in three patients, one with hepatocellular carcinoma and two with cutaneous melanoma. Study-level points and caveats: On average, CD8+ T cells showed a greater number of expanded clones than CD4+. What antigens the expanded peripheral T cells recognized was never established.

The assay was immunoSEQ multiplex PCR, and TCRdb's table has in-frame clones only and misses some. The sample lists about 45,000 clones; approximately 90% were seen once. About this clone: The antigen is not known.

Sequenced here: CD4+ or CD8+ T cells sorted from blood, sampled in a trial of the OX40 agonist ivuxolimab. This TCR was sampled from an adult with an advanced solid tumor such as melanoma, head and neck, liver or kidney cancer.

The CDR3 nucleotides read TGTGCCAGCAGTTTAAATGCGGGCAGAGAGACCCAGTACTTC. Translated, it gives CASSLNAGRETQYF. This sequence joins TRBV27 and TRBJ2-5, with D perhaps matching TRBD2 (5 bases). Trimming cost V 2 bases and J 4 bases, with 11 bases left between them. CDR1 is MNHEY and CDR2 is SMNVEV in the germline V gene (reference sequence). This CDR3 spans 14 amino acids.